A single count supports the clone carrying this T cell receptor beta chain. The target antigen is unknown. The time point: cycle 4 day 1 (C4D1), after 6 weeks of nivolumab. All the patients suffered relapse after autologous stem cell transplantation, and brentuximab vedotin exposure differed. Negative magnetic selection isolated CD4+ T cells from thawed PBMCs. The data were taken from a study of PD-1 blockade in classical Hodgkin lymphoma. General study points: Healthy donors reportedly exceeded newly diagnosed patients in baseline TCR diversity. Complete responders had baseline diversity similar to newly diagnosed patients.

The table came from immunoSEQ multiplex PCR; TCRdb's copy has only in-frame clones and leaves some out. Found here are 25,000 to 30,000 clones, under 80% of them singletons; the top ten hold roughly 0.52%. Sequencing was performed on CD4+ T cells from blood, taken before the fourth cycle of nivolumab. The origin of this receptor is a human donor with classical Hodgkin lymphoma.

CDR3 protein: CASSQDGTVDQPQHF. CDR3 sequence (DNA): TGTGCCAGCAGCCAAGATGGGACAGTCGATCAGCCCCAGCATTTT. The chain recombines TRBV4-2 with TRBJ1-5, with 7 nucleotides matching TRBD1. J gave up 5 bases and V 0 bases, and 4 bases lay outside the gene matches. Germline V gene data show CDR1 as LGHNA and CDR2 as YNFKEQ. CDR3 size: 15 residues.